This TCR beta chain was captured in a study of cytomegalovirus exposure and HLA in healthy donors (dated by TCRdb to 2016 to 2017). Study-wide context: According to an earlier analysis of 550 to 750 of the donors, roughly 180 million T cells yielded 117 million unique TCR beta sequences and roughly 280 Gb of sequence data. About 300 gigabases of sequencing data and some 85 million unique TCR sequences were included in an early release covering several hundred HLA-typed donors. Among the 398 genotyped donors, around 81% belonged to the genetic ancestry cluster associated with self-reported Caucasian donors. The study aimed to test whether signatures of past pathogen exposure could be identified by cataloging public T cell receptors. The study used immunosequencing to profile the T cell repertoires of 666 subjects and linked those repertoires to cytomegalovirus serostatus. Besides the first cohort of more than 650 subjects, a separate validation cohort made up of 120 different subjects was used. High-throughput TCR immunosequencing, statistical association of individual TCRs with disease status, and machine learning were combined to predict cytomegalovirus infection status. To study patterns of TCR occurrence, a later analysis re-analyzed previously published TCR beta repertoires from 700 or so donors and added high-resolution HLA genotyping. The later analysis used no new phenotypic data to find candidate immune exposures, relying instead on TCR beta sequences and their occurrence across donors. An earlier analysis of roughly 600 of the donors used high-throughput TCR beta sequencing to judge whether each TCR beta V gene segment behaved as functional or pseudogenic. Donor age, sex, ethnicity and CMV serostatus were collected together with the repertoire data. A later genetic analysis used genome-wide SNP genotypes for about three fifths of the roughly 700 donors, treating that subset as a discovery cohort. All discovery cohort repertoires had been generated using a single sequencing platform. Both class I and class II loci were covered by HLA typing, at four-digit resolution. Typing coverage varied by locus: about 620-630 donors for A, B, C, DRB1 and DQB1; roughly 510 for DQA1; over 600 for DPA1; 400 to 480 for DPB1. Because of strong linkage in the cohort, a few DR-DQ haplotypes were treated as single units for association and clustering. Among roughly 370 genotyped donors of the cohort, an average of around 240,000 unique TCR beta nucleotide sequences were sequenced per donor, about a sixth of them non-productive.

What the authors observed across the whole study: Roughly uniform sequencing depth across donors was assumed in presence/absence analyses, although this assumption may not hold. When HLA alleles, especially DR and DQ, strongly co-occurred, attributing TCR associations to individual alleles was difficult. At a false discovery rate of 0.05, a later analysis linked 16,951 TCR beta sequences to specific HLA alleles. An earlier analysis of roughly 570 of the donors showed that most TCR beta V segments appeared in productive rearrangements either about 90% or about 30% of the time, which broadly matched IMGT annotations. A further reported finding was that TCR beta sequences accurately predicted the HLA-A and HLA-B alleles for most subjects in the first cohort. The 87-base-pair reads could not distinguish some IMGT-functional V segments, including TRBV6-2 and TRBV6-3, so those segments were excluded. A group of highly shared sequence variants was considered likely to be a technical artifact of the sequencing pipeline. Linkage disequilibrium might explain the correlated functional status among segregating V segments, but an unknown experimental factor could not be excluded. Because counts were too low, seventeen rarely observed V segments, including chromosome 9 orphons, were excluded from the earlier analysis of fewer than 650 of the donors. Most CMV-associated TCR beta chains appeared to be HLA-restricted in a later analysis, and the HLA associations seemed to be driven largely by CMV exposure. V-gene and J-gene trimming of TCR beta chains was associated with a missense DCLRE1C variant in a later genetic analysis, and the association was replicated in an independent cohort. In a later genetic analysis, fewer N-insertions in productive TCRs were reported among donors in an Asian-associated ancestry cluster than the roughly 700-donor mean. The study gave a list of some 150 TCR beta chains associated with cytomegalovirus. Several of the top co-occurrence clusters appeared to be linked to parvovirus B19, influenza, CMV and Epstein-Barr virus, according to a later analysis. Compared with equally common non-associated chains, HLA-associated TCR beta chains in a later analysis were more clonally expanded and had lower generation probabilities. The cohort was sequenced for TCR beta chains only, and without alpha or paired-chain data the features that could be detected were limited. Most TCR sequences were observed very rarely across donors, whereas some public TCRs were present in many individuals. The authors suggested that the approach could potentially be extended to other disease states and immunological phenotypes. Because some donors lacked HLA typing at each locus, the association tests relied only on the typed subset. Cytomegalovirus status was reported to be diagnosed by the classifier with high specificity and sensitivity in both the original and validation cohorts. In vitro tests confirmed that three of the cytomegalovirus-associated TCR beta chains recognize cytomegalovirus antigens. Immune exposure information for the cohort was limited to CMV serostatus. According to a later analysis, TCR association rates differed among HLA loci, with DRB1 alleles showing the most associated TCRs and HLA-C alleles showing the fewest.

From a lookup of the germline V gene, CDR1 and CDR2 are SGHTS and YDEGEE. Clipping removes 4 bases from V and 4 bases from J, with 8 as the unmatched junction base count. The CDR3 runs 15 residues from the cysteine to the phenylalanine. Only CDR3 DNA is held: 45 bases, read in frame from base 1. The cohort consisted of 600 or so healthy bone marrow donors. Cohort members were all nominally healthy when sampled, although unrecorded immune exposures were likely present. The donor tested CMV seropositive, placing the donor among the 250 to 350 seropositive members of the cohort. A peripheral blood sample was provided by each donor, and peripheral blood mononuclear cells were used for TCR beta sequencing. Genomic DNA was extracted from the blood cell samples with the Qiagen DNeasy Blood Extraction Kit. Comment on this clone: The antigen it binds to is not known. No base qualities exist here, and no much larger clone lies one base off it.

Library preparation employed the immunoSEQ multiplex PCR assay. For the multiplex PCR, a mixture combining 60 forward primers for TCR Vbeta segments and 13 reverse primers for TCR Jbeta segments was used. The CDR3 region of rearranged TCR beta genes was amplified from genomic DNA by a multiplex PCR assay. Amplified TCR beta libraries were sequenced as 87-base-pair reads on the Illumina HiSeq System. Per the authors' processing: A later analysis counted 65 million to 90 million unique TCR beta chains across the 550 to 800 repertoires, and 10 million to 11 million of these chains were shared by at least two donors. Raw reads were error-corrected and collapsed into unique sequences by a nearest-neighbor algorithm in which closely related sequences were merged to remove PCR and sequencing errors. Alignment of CDR3 sequences to IMGT reference sequences was used to assign V, D and J gene segments. Each retained sequence needed at least a six-nucleotide match to both a V gene segment and a J gene segment. A rearrangement counted as productive if the CDR3 had no stop codons and remained in frame with V and J, and every other rearrangement counted as non-productive. Following IMGT convention, CDR3 was defined as the stretch from the second conserved V-encoded cysteine up to the conserved J-encoded phenylalanine. The earlier analysis of about 610 of the donors excluded any sequence lacking an unambiguous match to a single V gene segment. An earlier analysis of a few hundred of the donors called V segments functional above 56.7% productive rearrangements and segregating when the between-donor standard deviation exceeded 5%. A statistical classification framework was built to diagnose cytomegalovirus status from the catalog of TCR beta chain sequences. In a later analysis, TCR nucleotide sequences were compared against IMGT/GENE-DB human TR gene sequences so that V and J genes could be assigned. The TCRdist pipeline was used in a later analysis to assign CDR3 sequences and most-parsimonious VDJ recombination scenarios. In a later analysis, every TCR beta chain was defined by the combination of its CDR3 amino acid sequence and its V-gene family, and reads without a unique V-gene family were dropped. A later analysis removed several hundred highly shared, low-generation-probability nucleotide sequences to deal with suspected cross-contamination and a sequencing artifact. In a later analysis, a clonal expansion index was calculated for each public chain from normalized within-repertoire ranks of inferred template counts. In a later analysis, generation probabilities were computed with a VDJ recombination model fitted to out-of-frame rearrangements, and the resulting probabilities were checked against IGoR. A later analysis scored TCR-TCR, TCR-HLA and TCR-CMV co-occurrence with hypergeometric tests, applying a repertoire-size bias correction to TCR pairs. In a later analysis, false discovery rates were estimated by permuting HLA or CMV assignments 20 times. In a later analysis, co-occurring TCRs were grouped with DBSCAN, and TCRdist sequence similarity was added when clustering was performed within HLA-allele-positive subsets. Repertoires with fewer than 30,000 or more than 120,000 public chains were left out of co-occurrence clustering, as were several repertoires with anomalous nucleotide sharing. This immuneACCESS table, as held by TCRdb, lists in-frame sequences with V and J called but not all clones. Of the missing ones, under half trace to an unresolved V gene in checked studies; the others have no known cause. V and J calls plus clone size are reproduced from that table; the DNA served to infer D and trimming. Across this sample there are roughly 120,000 clones, with about three fifths seen only once. The ten top clones hold 8% to 10% of the sample.

Material for sequencing was PBMCs. The chain is assembled from TRBV5-8 and TRBJ1-2; the central 9 bases match TRBD1. The sequence derives from a man between 35 and 55 years old in good health and CMV-seropositive. The CDR3 loop reads CASSLGTGLTYGYTF. The DNA sequence is given as TGTGCCAGCAGCCTAGGGACAGGGCTCACCTATGGCTACACCTTC.